The T cell receptor (beta chain) under discussion was sequenced for a study of neurological immune-mediated disorders. General study points: None of the CDR3 amino acid sequences of expanded clones were shared across subjects, and this suggested private repertoires in all groups. HTLV-1-associated myelopathy had the most TCR clonal expansion, whereas multiple sclerosis had the least (lower than in healthy controls).

By 5'RACE with 10-nucleotide random UMIs, the cDNA was made. MiXCR was run by TCRdb on the 5' RACE reads, yielding one entry per CDR3 protein. The repertoire includes under 40,000 distinct CDR3 sequences, about 13% of them detected once, and roughly 2.3% sits in the top ten. The time point denotes: longitudinal time-point 2. The unsorted libraries were generated from a total of 2 million PBMCs, which had been stored in RNAlater at -80 C. The CDR3 has 14 residues. Germline lookup yields CDR1 MNHEY and CDR2 SVGAGI. The trim removed 4 bases at V and 3 bases at J, leaving 5 bases unmatched. About this clonotype itself: Its antigen is unidentified. It may be a read error: a sequence one base away is much more abundant.

This receptor was taken from a woman in her thirties or forties in good health. The chain combines TRBV6-5 with TRBJ2-7; 8 positions match TRBD1. The sample taken for sequencing was PBMCs. CDR3 coding DNA: TGTGCCAGCAGTTCTGGACAGGGTGTCTACGAGCAGTACTTC. Amino acids: CASSSGQGVYEQYF.